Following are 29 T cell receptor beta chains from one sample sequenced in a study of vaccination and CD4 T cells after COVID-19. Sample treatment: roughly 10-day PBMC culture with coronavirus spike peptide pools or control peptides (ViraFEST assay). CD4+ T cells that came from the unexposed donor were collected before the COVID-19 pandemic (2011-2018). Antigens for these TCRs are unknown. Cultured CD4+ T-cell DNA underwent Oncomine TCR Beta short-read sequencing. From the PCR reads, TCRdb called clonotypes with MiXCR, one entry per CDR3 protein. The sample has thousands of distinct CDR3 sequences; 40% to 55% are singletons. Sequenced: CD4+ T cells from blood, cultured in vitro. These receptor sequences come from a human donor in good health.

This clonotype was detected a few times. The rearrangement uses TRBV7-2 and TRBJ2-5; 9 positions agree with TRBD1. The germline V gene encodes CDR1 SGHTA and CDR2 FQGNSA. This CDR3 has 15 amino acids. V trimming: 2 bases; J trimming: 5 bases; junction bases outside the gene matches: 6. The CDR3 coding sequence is TGTGCCAGCAGCTTACCGGGACAGGGTGGGGAGACCCAGTACTTC. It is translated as CASSLPGQGGETQYF.

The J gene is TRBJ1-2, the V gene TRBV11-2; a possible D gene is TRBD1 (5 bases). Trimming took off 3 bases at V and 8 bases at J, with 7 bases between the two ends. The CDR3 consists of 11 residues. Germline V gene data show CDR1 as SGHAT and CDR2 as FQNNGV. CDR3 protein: CASSFRGGYTF. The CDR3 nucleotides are TGTGCCAGCAGCTTTCGGGGGGGCTACACCTTC.

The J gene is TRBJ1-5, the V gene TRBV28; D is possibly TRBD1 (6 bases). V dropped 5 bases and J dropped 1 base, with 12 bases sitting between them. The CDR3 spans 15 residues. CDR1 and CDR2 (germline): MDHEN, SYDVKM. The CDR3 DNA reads TGTGCCAGCAGTAGAGGACAGCTCAGCAATCAGCCCCAGCATTTT. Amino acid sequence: CASSRGQLSNQPQHF.

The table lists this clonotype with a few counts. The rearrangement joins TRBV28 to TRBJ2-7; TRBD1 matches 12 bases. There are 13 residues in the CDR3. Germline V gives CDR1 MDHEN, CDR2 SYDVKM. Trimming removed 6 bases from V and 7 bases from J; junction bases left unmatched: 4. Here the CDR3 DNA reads TGTGCCAGCAGGAGGGACAGGGGGCTTGAGCAGTACTTC. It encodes CASRRDRGLEQYF. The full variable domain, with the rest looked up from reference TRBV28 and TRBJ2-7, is DVKVTQSSRYLVKRTGEKVFLECVQDMDHENMFWYRQDPGLGLRLIYFSYDVKMKEKGDIPEGYSVSREKKERFSLILESASTNQTSMYLCASRRDRGLEQYFGPGTRLTVT.

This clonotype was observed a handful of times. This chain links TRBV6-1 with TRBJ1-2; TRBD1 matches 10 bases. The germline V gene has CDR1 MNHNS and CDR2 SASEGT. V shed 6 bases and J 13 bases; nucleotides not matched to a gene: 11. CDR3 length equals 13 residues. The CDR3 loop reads CASRSGQGVEFTF. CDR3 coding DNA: TGTGCCAGCAGATCAGGACAGGGGGTTGAATTCACCTTC.

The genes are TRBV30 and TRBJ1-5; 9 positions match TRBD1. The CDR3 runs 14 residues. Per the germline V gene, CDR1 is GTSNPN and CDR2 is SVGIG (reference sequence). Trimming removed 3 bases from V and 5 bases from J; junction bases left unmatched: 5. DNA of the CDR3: TGTGCCTGGAGGCCAACAGGGGGCGATCAGCCCCAGCATTTT. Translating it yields CAWRPTGGDQPQHF.

CDR3 DNA: TGTGCCAGCAGCTTGGGTGGAGGAGGAAACAATGAGCAGTTCTTC. Encoded protein: CASSLGGGGNNEQFF. V is TRBV7-9 and J is TRBJ2-1, with D possibly TRBD2 on 5 matching bases. The CDR3 is 15 amino acids. The germline V gene has CDR1 SEHNR and CDR2 FQNEAQ (reference sequence). Between the trimmed V and J ends, which lost 3 bases and 5 bases, there was a span of 14 bases.

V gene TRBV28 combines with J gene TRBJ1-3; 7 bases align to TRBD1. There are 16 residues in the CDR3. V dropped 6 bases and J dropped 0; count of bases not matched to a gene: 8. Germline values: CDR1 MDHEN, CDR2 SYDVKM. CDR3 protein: CASRATGTVSGNTIYF. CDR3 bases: TGTGCCAGCAGGGCCACTGGGACAGTCTCTGGAAACACCATATATTTT.

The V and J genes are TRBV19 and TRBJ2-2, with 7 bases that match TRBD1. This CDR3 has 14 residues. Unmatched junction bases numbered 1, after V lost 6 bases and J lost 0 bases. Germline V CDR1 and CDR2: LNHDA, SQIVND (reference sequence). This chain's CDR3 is CASRGTANTGELFF. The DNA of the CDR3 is TGTGCCAGTAGAGGGACAGCGAACACCGGGGAGCTGTTTTTT.

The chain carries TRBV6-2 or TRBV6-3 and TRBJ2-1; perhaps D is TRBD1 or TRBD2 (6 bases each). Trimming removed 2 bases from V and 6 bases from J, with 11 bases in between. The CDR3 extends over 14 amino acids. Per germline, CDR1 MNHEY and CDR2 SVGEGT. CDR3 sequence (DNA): TGTGCCAGCAGTTACCCGGGGGCGGGCAATGAGCAGTTCTTC. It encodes CASSYPGAGNEQFF.

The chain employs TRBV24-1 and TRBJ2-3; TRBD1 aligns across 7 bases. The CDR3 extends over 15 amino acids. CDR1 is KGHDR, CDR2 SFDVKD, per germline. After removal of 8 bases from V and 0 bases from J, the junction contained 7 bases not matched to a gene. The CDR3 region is CATTTGRGSTDTQYF. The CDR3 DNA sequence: TGTGCCACCACCACAGGCAGGGGGAGCACAGATACGCAGTATTTT.

CDR3 nucleotide sequence: TGTGCCAGCAGTTTCAATTTGAACACTGAAGCTTTCTTT. It codes for CASSFNLNTEAFF. The rearrangement uses TRBV7-9 and TRBJ1-1; the D is unclear. CDR1 SEHNR and CDR2 FQNEAQ come from the germline V gene (reference sequence). This CDR3 comprises 13 residues. V gave up 6 bases and J gave up 0 bases, with 8 bases separating them.

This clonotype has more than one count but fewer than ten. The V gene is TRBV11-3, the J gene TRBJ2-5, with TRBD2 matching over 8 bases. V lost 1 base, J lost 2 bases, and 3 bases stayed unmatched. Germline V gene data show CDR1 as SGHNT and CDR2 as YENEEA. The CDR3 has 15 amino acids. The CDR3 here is CASSLGLAGQETQYF. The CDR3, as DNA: TGTGCCAGCAGCTTAGGGCTAGCGGGTCAAGAGACCCAGTACTTC.

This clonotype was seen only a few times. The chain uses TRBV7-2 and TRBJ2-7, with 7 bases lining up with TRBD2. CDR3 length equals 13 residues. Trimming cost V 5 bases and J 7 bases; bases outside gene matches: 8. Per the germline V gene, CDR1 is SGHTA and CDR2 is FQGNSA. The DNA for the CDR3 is TGTGCCAGCAGCCAGCGGGGCCAAAGGGAGCAGTACTTC. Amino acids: CASSQRGQREQYF.

CDR3 coding DNA: TGCAGTGCCTGGACTAGCGGAGCCTACAATGAGCAGTTCTTC. Its protein is CSAWTSGAYNEQFF. The chain links TRBV20-1 to TRBJ2-1; TRBD2 matches 10 bases. With V trimmed by 6 bases and J by 2 bases, 4 bases remained unmatched. CDR1 and CDR2 from the germline V gene are DFQATT and SNEGSKA (reference sequence). The CDR3 totals 14 residues.

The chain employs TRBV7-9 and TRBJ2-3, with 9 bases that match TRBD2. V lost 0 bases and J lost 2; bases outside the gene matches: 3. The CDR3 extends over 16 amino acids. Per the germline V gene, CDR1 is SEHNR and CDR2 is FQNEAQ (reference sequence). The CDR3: CASSLALAGDTDTQYF. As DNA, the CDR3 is TGTGCCAGCAGCTTAGCGTTAGCGGGGGACACAGATACGCAGTATTTT.

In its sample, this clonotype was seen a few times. The CDR3 DNA reads TGTGCCAGCAGCCCCTTCGGGGTAGGGGGCTACACCTTC. Translated, it gives CASSPFGVGGYTF. V gene TRBV6-1 combines with J gene TRBJ1-2; no definite D call. The CDR3 spans 13 residues. Germline CDR1 is MNHNS and CDR2 is SASEGT. Trimming shortened V by 6 bases and J by 8 bases, and 16 bases separated the two germline ends.

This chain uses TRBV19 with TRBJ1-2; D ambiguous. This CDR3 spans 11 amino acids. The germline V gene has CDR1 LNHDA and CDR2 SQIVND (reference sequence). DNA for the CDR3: TGTCGGATATCCGGGAAGGGAGGCTACACCTTC. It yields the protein CRISGKGGYTF. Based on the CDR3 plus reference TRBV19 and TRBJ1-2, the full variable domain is DGGITQSPKYLFRKEGQNVTLSCEQNLNHDAMYWYRQDPGQGLRLIYYSQIVNDFQKGDIAEGYSVSREKKESFPLTVTSAQKNPTAFYLCRISGKGGYTFGSGTRLTVV.

For the CDR3, the DNA is TGTGCCAGCACCCAGTATAGCCATCGGACAGGGATGGGGAACACCGGGGAGCTGTTTTTT. Amino acid sequence: CASTQYSHRTGMGNTGELFF. J is TRBJ2-2 and V is TRBV6-1, with 8 bases aligning to TRBD1. Germline CDR1 is MNHNS and CDR2 is SASEGT. With 7 bases clipped from V and 1 base from J, the junction kept 20 bases outside the gene matches. The CDR3 has 20 amino acids.

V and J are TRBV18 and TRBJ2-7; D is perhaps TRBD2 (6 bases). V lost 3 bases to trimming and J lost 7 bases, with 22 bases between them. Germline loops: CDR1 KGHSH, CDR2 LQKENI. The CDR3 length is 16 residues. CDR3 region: CASSPVGGAAEREQYF. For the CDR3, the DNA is TGTGCCAGCTCACCGGTGGGCGGGGCGGCGGAAAGGGAGCAGTACTTC.

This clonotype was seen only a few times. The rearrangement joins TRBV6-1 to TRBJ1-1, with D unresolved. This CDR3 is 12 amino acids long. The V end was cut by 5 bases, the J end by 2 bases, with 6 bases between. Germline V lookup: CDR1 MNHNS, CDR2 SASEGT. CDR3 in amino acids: CASSPQNTEAFF. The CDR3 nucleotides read TGTGCCAGCAGTCCCCAAAACACTGAAGCTTTCTTT.

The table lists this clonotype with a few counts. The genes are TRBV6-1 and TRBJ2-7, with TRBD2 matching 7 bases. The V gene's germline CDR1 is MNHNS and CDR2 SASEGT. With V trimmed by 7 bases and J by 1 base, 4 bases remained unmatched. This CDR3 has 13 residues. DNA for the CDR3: TGTGCCAGCAATTCCGGGGGGTCCTACGAGCAGTACTTC. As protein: CASNSGGSYEQYF.

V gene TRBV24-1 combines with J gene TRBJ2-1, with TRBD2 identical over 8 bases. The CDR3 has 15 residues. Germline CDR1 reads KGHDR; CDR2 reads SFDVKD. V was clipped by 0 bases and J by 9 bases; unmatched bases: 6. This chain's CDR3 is CATSDLSGGRFEQFF. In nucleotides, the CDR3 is TGTGCCACCAGTGATTTGTCGGGGGGGCGCTTTGAGCAGTTCTTC.

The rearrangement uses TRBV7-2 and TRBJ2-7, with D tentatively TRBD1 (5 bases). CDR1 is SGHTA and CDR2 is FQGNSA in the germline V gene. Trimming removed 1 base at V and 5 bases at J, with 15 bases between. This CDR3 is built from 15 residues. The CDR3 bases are TGTGCCAGCAGCTTAGAAGGGGTAGAGTGGAACGAGCAGTACTTC. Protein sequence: CASSLEGVEWNEQYF.

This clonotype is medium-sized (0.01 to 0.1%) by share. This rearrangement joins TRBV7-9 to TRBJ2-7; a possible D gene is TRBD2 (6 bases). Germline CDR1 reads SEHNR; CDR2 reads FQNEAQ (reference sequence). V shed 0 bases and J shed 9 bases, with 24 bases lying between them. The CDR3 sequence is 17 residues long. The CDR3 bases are TGTGCCAGCAGCTTAGCGGCGAGGCGGGGATTCTCTACGATGCAGTACTTC. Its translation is CASSLAARRGFSTMQYF.

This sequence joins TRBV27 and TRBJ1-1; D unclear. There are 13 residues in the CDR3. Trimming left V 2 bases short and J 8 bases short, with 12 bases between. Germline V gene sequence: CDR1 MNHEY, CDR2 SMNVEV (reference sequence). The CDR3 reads CASSLVRQAEAFF. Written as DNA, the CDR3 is TGTGCCAGCAGTTTAGTTCGGCAGGCAGAAGCTTTCTTT.

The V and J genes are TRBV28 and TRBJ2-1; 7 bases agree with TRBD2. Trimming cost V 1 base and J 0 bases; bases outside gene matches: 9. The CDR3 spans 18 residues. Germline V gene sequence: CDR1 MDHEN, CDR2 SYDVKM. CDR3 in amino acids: CASSLSELLAVSYNEQFF. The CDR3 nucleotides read TGTGCCAGCAGTTTATCCGAACTGCTAGCGGTCTCCTACAATGAGCAGTTCTTC.

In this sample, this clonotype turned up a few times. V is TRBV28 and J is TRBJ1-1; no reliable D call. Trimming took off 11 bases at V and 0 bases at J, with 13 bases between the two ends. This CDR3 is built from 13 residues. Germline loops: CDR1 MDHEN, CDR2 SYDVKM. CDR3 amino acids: CAAIKELNTEAFF. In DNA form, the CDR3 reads TGTGCCGCCATAAAGGAGTTGAACACTGAAGCTTTCTTT.

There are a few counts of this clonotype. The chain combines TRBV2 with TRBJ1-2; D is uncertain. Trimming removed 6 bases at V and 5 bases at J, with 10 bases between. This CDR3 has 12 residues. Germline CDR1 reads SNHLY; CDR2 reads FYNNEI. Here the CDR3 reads CASSERTYGYTF. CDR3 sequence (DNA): TGTGCCAGCAGCGAAAGGACTTATGGCTACACCTTC.